Below are 24 T cell receptor beta chains sequenced from a single sample in a study of control samples from healthy donors and cancer patients. Sequencing used immunoSEQ multiplex PCR; TCRdb keeps in-frame clones, though not all of them. The table shows 120,000 or so clones, with about 88% occurring only once. The sequencing sample was made of blood. The receptors derive from a man aged 18 to 29 in good health.

The chain employs TRBV28 and TRBJ2-7; D might be TRBD2 (6 bases). Germline V lookup: CDR1 MDHEN, CDR2 SYDVKM. V lost 7 bases to trimming and J lost 2 bases, with 18 bases between them. This CDR3 has 15 amino acids. The CDR3 region is CASTAIDAGTYEQYF. CDR3 DNA sequence: TGTGCCAGCACCGCAATAGATGCGGGGACCTACGAGCAGTACTTC.

The V and J genes are TRBV21-1 and TRBJ2-7; the table's D call of TRBD1 was not tested on the DNA. TRBV21-1 is a known pseudogene. The CDR3 extends over 16 amino acids. The CDR3 DNA follows: TGTGCCAGCAGCAAATCCCAAAGGGACAGTTCCTACGAGCAGTACTTC. The encoded protein is CASSKSQRDSSYEQYF.

Of note for this clone: This CDR3 is also generated by other DNA sequences in the sample. The genes are TRBV5-1 and TRBJ1-1; weak D call: TRBD1 (5 bases). The germline V and J ends were trimmed by 0 bases and 4 bases, with 7 bases remaining between them. The CDR3 length is 13 residues. Per the germline V gene, CDR1 is SGHRS and CDR2 is YFSETQ. CDR3 sequence: CASSLGGGTEAFF. DNA for the CDR3: TGCGCCAGCAGCTTGGGGGGCGGCACTGAAGCTTTCTTT.

The gene calls are TRBV5-6 and TRBJ2-7, with D perhaps matching TRBD1 or TRBD2 (5 bases each). The CDR3 contains 14 residues. CDR1 and CDR2 from the germline V gene are SGHDT and YYEEEE. The germline V and J ends were trimmed by 0 bases and 5 bases, with 12 bases remaining between them. The CDR3 region has the DNA TGTGCCAGCAGCTTGGGACAGAGGGGAAACGAGCAGTACTTC. It translates to CASSLGQRGNEQYF.

There are many counts of this clone. The chain uses TRBV21-1 and TRBJ2-7. TRBV21-1 is a documented pseudogene. This CDR3 is 12 amino acids long. As DNA, the CDR3 is TGTGCCATTTTAGACGTAACCTACGAGCAGTACTTC. This codes for CAILDVTYEQYF.

This sequence joins TRBV25-1 and TRBJ1-3; D not certain. Per germline, CDR1 MGHDK and CDR2 SYGVNS. The V gene lost 1 base and the J gene lost 0 bases, with 4 bases spanning the gap. The CDR3 has 14 residues. The DNA of the CDR3 is TGTGCCAGCAGTGAATCAGGCTCTGGAAACACCATATATTTT. This translates into CASSESGSGNTIYF.

This chain uses TRBV6-5 with TRBJ2-7; 9 bases agree with TRBD1. The V and J ends lost 4 bases and 3 bases, in that order; junction bases with no gene match: 7. This CDR3 spans 15 amino acids. The V gene's germline CDR1 is MNHEY and CDR2 SVGAGI. CDR3 loop: CASSSPRQGVYEQYF. The DNA for the CDR3 is TGTGCCAGCAGTTCGCCCCGACAGGGGGTCTACGAGCAGTACTTC.

This chain connects TRBV30 to TRBJ1-2; D is unclear. V lost 0 bases, J lost 6 bases, and 5 bases lay in between. CDR3 length: 11 residues. Germline CDR1 GTSNPN, CDR2 SVGIG (reference sequence). CDR3 DNA sequence: TGTGCCTGGAGTGTTTCACATGGCTACACCTTC. Translation: CAWSVSHGYTF.

The rearrangement links TRBV7-2 to TRBJ2-7; TRBD1 aligns across 7 bases. This CDR3 has 13 amino acids. Looked up from germline, CDR1 is SGHTA and CDR2 is FQGNSA. Trimming took 7 bases from V and 4 from J; bases not matched to a gene: 7. CDR3 region: CASIRQGSYEQYF. The CDR3, as DNA: TGTGCCAGCATCCGACAGGGTAGTTACGAGCAGTACTTC.

The chain carries TRBV18 and TRBJ2-7; D unclear. CDR1 is KGHSH, CDR2 LQKENI, per germline. The V end lost 2 bases, the J end lost 7 bases, and 12 bases lay between the germline ends. The CDR3 runs to 13 residues. CDR3 sequence: CASSPSGPREQYF. The CDR3 DNA is TGTGCCAGCTCACCATCAGGCCCCCGAGAGCAGTACTTC. The whole variable domain, remainder taken from reference TRBV18 and TRBJ2-7, is NAGVMQNPRHLVRRRGQEARLRCSPMKGHSHVYWYRQLPEEGLKFMVYLQKENIIDESGMPKERFSAEFPKEGPSILRIQQVVRGDSAAYFCASSPSGPREQYFGPGTRLTVT.

J is TRBJ1-5 and V is TRBV30; D is ambiguous. Per germline, CDR1 GTSNPN and CDR2 SVGIG (reference sequence). V was clipped by 2 bases and J by 0 bases, with 11 bases between them. The CDR3 has 15 residues. CDR3 DNA sequence: TGTGCCTGGAGTTCGGCGGGAATTAGCAATCAGCCCCAGCATTTT. It translates to CAWSSAGISNQPQHF.

This chain links TRBV28 with TRBJ1-5, with TRBD1 matching over 10 bases. Germline V gives CDR1 MDHEN, CDR2 SYDVKM. V lost 3 bases, J lost 6 bases, and 11 bases stayed unmatched. CDR3 length: 17 amino acids. This chain's CDR3 is CASSFLRDRGEVQPQHF. The CDR3 coding sequence is TGTGCCAGCAGTTTTCTCCGGGACAGGGGTGAGGTTCAGCCCCAGCATTTT. The variable domain in full, with the rest retrieved from reference TRBV28 and TRBJ1-5, is DVKVTQSSRYLVKRTGEKVFLECVQDMDHENMFWYRQDPGLGLRLIYFSYDVKMKEKGDIPEGYSVSREKKERFSLILESASTNQTSMYLCASSFLRDRGEVQPQHFGDGTRLSIL.

The chain employs TRBV10-3 and TRBJ1-2, with TRBD1 identical over 9 bases. Germline CDR1 and CDR2: ENHRY and SYGVKD. The junction had 3 bases not matched to a gene; V was cut back by 5 bases and J by 2 bases. The CDR3 consists of 14 residues. The CDR3 nucleotides are TGTGCCATCAGTCGGGACAGGGCCAACTATGGCTACACCTTC. Amino acid sequence: CAISRDRANYGYTF.

V and J are TRBV5-5 and TRBJ2-6, with 9 bases identical to TRBD1. Per the germline V gene, CDR1 is SGHKS and CDR2 is YYEKEE (reference sequence). The trim removed 3 bases at V and 2 bases at J, leaving 6 bases unmatched. CDR3 length: 17 residues. The CDR3 coding sequence is TGTGCCAGCAGCTGGCAACAGGGGGCTGCTGGGGCCAACGTCCTGACTTTC. Translation: CASSWQQGAAGANVLTF.

The CDR3 is CASSFYRGALEGGETQYF. Written as DNA, the CDR3 is TGTGCCAGCAGCTTCTATCGGGGAGCTCTGGAGGGTGGAGAGACCCAGTACTTC. This chain joins TRBV11-2 and TRBJ2-5; D possibly corresponds to TRBD2 (6 bases). CDR1 and CDR2 (germline): SGHAT, FQNNGV. V was cut by 3 bases and J by 4 bases, with 24 bases left in between. The CDR3 totals 18 residues.

The genes are TRBV24-1 and TRBJ1-6, with a weak D call TRBD1 (6 bases). The CDR3 has 11 residues. V was trimmed by 12 bases and J by 10 bases, leaving 12 bases between them. Looked up from germline, CDR1 is KGHDR and CDR2 is SFDVKD. The chain's CDR3 is CACRGRSPLHF. As DNA, the CDR3 is TGTGCCTGCAGGGGAAGATCACCCCTCCACTTT.

This chain uses TRBV7-9 with TRBJ2-7; D is uncertain. Deletions cut 4 bases from V and 3 bases from J, with 7 bases between. The length of the CDR3 is 12 residues. In germline, CDR1 is SEHNR, CDR2 FQNEAQ (reference sequence). CDR3 residues: CASSYADYEQYF. The DNA of the CDR3 is TGTGCCAGCAGCTATGCGGACTACGAGCAGTACTTC.

The rearrangement joins TRBV30 to TRBJ1-1, with TRBD1 as a possible D gene (5 bases). The CDR3 is 14 residues long. V was shortened by 3 bases and J by 6 bases, with 17 bases between the two germline ends. Germline loops: CDR1 GTSNPN, CDR2 SVGIG (reference sequence). CDR3 DNA: TGTGCCTGGAGCACCGGGGACTTAAGGGCTGAAGCTTTCTTT. Its translation is CAWSTGDLRAEAFF.

The genes are TRBV19 and TRBJ2-1; D might be TRBD1 or TRBD2, each matching 5 bases. The CDR3 spans 14 residues. V lost 6 bases and J 10 bases, leaving 19 bases between the germline ends. Germline V gives CDR1 LNHDA, CDR2 SQIVND (reference sequence). CDR3 nucleotides: TGTGCCAGTAGCGGGACCGCACCAATAGGGGAGCAGTTCTTC. It specifies CASSGTAPIGEQFF. The full variable domain, rest sourced from reference TRBV19 and TRBJ2-1, is DGGITQSPKYLFRKEGQNVTLSCEQNLNHDAMYWYRQDPGQGLRLIYYSQIVNDFQKGDIAEGYSVSREKKESFPLTVTSAQKNPTAFYLCASSGTAPIGEQFFGPGTRLTVL.

The CDR3: CASSSGTGIRGYTF. In nucleotides, the CDR3 is TGTGCCAGCAGTTCCGGGACAGGGATTAGGGGCTACACCTTC. V gene TRBV27 combines with J gene TRBJ1-2; 9 bases align to TRBD1. In germline, CDR1 is MNHEY, CDR2 SMNVEV (reference sequence). The CDR3 runs to 14 residues. The V gene end was trimmed by 4 bases and the J gene end by 8 bases; junction bases not matched to a gene: 8.

The rearrangement links TRBV3-1 (or the pseudogene TRBV3-2) to TRBJ1-2; D uncertain. CDR1 LGHDT and CDR2 YNNKEL come from the germline V gene (reference sequence). V lost 1 base and J lost 3, with 12 bases in between. This CDR3 contains 15 residues. CDR3 loop: CASSQVASRYYGYTF. CDR3 bases: TGTGCCAGCAGCCAAGTGGCGAGCAGATACTATGGCTACACCTTC.

V usage is TRBV6-5 and J usage is TRBJ1-5; D is uncertain. Germline V gives CDR1 MNHEY, CDR2 SVGAGI. This CDR3 has 15 residues. Deletions cut 2 bases from V and 3 bases from J, with 11 bases between. This CDR3 reads CASSYGVSSNQPQHF. In DNA, the CDR3 is TGTGCCAGCAGTTACGGTGTCAGTTCCAATCAGCCCCAGCATTTT.

The genes are TRBV28 and TRBJ2-7; 7 nucleotides line up with TRBD2. The CDR3 is made up of 13 amino acids. Germline V gene lookup returns CDR1 MDHEN and CDR2 SYDVKM. After removal of 10 bases from V and 4 bases from J, the junction contained 10 bases not matched to a gene. The CDR3 DNA reads TGTGCCATCAGCGGGGCAGTAGGATACGAGCAGTACTTC. Amino acid sequence: CAISGAVGYEQYF.

The chain has TRBV28 and TRBJ1-5; TRBD1 matches 12 bases. V trimming: 10 bases; J trimming: 4 bases; junction bases outside the gene matches: 14. The length of the CDR3 is 17 residues. CDR1 is MDHEN and CDR2 is SYDVKM in the germline V gene. CDR3 sequence reads: CATHSPGQGAGNQPQHF. The CDR3 DNA is TGTGCCACCCACTCACCGGGACAGGGGGCAGGGAATCAGCCCCAGCATTTT.